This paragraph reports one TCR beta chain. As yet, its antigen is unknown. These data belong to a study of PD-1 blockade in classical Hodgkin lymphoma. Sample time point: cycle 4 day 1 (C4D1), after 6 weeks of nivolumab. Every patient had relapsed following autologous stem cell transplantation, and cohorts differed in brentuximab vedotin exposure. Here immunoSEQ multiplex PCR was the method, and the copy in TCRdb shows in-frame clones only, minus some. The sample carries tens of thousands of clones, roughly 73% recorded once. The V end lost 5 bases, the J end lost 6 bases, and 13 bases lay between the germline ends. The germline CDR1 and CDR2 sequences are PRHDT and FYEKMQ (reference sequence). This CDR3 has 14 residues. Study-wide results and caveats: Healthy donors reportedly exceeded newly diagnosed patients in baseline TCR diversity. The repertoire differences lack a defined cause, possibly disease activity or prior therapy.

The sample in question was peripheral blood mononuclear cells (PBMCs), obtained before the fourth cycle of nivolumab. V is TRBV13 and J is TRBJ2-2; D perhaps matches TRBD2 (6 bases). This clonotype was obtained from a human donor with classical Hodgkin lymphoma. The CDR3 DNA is TGTGCCAGCAGCCAAGAAGGGACTGCCGGGGAGCTGTTTTTT. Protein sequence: CASSQEGTAGELFF. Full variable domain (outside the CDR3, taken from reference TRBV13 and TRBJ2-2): AAGVIQSPRHLIKEKRETATLKCYPIPRHDTVYWYQQGPGQDPQFLISFYEKMQSDKGSIPDRFSAQQFSDYHSELNMSSLELGDSALYFCASSQEGTAGELFFGEGSRLTVL.